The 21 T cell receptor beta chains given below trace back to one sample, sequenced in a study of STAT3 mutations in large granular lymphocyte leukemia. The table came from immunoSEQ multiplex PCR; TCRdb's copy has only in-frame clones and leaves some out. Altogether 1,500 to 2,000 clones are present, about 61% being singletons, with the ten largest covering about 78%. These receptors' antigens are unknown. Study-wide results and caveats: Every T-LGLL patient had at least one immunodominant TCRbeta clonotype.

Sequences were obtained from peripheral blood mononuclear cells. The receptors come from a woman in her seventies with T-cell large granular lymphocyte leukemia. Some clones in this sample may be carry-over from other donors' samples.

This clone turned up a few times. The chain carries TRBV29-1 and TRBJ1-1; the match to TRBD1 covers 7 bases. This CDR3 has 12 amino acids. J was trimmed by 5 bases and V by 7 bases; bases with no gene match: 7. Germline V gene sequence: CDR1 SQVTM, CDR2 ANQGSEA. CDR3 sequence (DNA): TGCAGCGCCCCCCTACAGGGGACTGAAGCTTTCTTT. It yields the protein CSAPLQGTEAFF.

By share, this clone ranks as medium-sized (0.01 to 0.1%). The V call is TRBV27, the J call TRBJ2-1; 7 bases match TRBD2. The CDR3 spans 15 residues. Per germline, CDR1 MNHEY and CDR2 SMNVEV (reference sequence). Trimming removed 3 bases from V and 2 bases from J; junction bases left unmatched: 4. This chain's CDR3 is CASSLARETYNEQFF. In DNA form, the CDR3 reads TGTGCCAGCAGTTTGGCGCGGGAGACCTACAATGAGCAGTTCTTC.

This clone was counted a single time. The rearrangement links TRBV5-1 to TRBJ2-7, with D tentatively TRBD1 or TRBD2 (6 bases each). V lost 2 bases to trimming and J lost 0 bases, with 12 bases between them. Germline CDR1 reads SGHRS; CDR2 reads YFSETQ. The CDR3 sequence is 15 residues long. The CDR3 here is CASSFGSGASYEQYF. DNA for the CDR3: TGCGCCAGCAGCTTTGGATCGGGGGCCTCCTACGAGCAGTACTTC.

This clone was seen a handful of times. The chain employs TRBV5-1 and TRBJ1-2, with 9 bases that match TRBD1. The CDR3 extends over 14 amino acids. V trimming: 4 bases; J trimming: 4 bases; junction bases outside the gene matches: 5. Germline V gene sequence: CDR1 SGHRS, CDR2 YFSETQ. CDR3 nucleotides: TGCGCCAGCAGCCGGGACAGGGACATCTATGGCTACACCTTC. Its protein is CASSRDRDIYGYTF. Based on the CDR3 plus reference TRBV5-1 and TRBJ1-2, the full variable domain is KAGVTQTPRYLIKTRGQQVTLSCSPISGHRSVSWYQQTPGQGLQFLFEYFSETQRNKGNFPGRFSGRQFSNSRSEMNVSTLELGDSALYLCASSRDRDIYGYTFGSGTRLTVV.

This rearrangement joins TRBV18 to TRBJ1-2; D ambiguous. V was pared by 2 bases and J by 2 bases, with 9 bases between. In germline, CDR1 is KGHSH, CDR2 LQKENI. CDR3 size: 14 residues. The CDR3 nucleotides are TGTGCCAGCTCACCAGGTCAACAGAACTATGGCTACACCTTC. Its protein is CASSPGQQNYGYTF.

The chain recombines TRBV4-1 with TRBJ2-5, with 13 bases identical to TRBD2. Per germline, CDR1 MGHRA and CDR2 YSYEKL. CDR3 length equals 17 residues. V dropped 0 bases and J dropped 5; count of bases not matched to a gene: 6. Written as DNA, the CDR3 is TGCGCCAGCAGCCAAGAACTAGCGGGAGGGGTGGCGGAGACCCAGTACTTC. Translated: CASSQELAGGVAETQYF.

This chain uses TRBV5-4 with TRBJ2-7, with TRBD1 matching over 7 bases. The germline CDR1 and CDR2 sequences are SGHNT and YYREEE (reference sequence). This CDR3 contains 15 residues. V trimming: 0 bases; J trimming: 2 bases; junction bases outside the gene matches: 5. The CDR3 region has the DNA TGTGCCAGCAGCTTGGGTGTGACAGGGACCTACGAGCAGTACTTC. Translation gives CASSLGVTGTYEQYF.

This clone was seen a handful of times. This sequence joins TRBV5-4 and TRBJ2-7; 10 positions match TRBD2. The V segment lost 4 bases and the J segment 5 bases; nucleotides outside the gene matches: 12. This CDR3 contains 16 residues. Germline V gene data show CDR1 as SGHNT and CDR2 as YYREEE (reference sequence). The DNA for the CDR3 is TGTGCCAGCAGCCCCCCACCTAGCGGGAGCTACCACGAGCAGTACTTC. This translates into CASSPPPSGSYHEQYF.

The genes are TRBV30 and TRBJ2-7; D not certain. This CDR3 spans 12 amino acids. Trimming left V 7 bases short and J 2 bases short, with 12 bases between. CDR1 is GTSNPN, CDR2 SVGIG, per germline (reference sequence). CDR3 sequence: CASRESTYEQYF. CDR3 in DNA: TGTGCCTCCCGAGAGAGTACCTACGAGCAGTACTTC.

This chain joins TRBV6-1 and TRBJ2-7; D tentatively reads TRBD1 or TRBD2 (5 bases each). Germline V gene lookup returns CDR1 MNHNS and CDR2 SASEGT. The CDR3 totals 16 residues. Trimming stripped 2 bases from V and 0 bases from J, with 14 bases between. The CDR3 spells CASSETRDAHSYEQYF. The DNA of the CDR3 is TGTGCCAGCAGTGAAACTCGGGACGCCCACTCCTACGAGCAGTACTTC.

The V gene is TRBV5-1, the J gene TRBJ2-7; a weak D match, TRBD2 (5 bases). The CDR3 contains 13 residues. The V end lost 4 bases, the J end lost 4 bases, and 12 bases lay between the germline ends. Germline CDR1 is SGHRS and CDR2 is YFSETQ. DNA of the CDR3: TGCGCCAGCAGCCCGTCGGGATTATACGAGCAGTACTTC. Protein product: CASSPSGLYEQYF.

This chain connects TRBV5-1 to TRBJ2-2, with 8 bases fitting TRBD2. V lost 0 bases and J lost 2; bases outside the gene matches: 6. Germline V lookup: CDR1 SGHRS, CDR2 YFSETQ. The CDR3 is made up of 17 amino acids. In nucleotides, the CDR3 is TGCGCCAGCAGCTTGGCCGCGGGAGGTTCCAACACCGGGGAGCTGTTTTTT. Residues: CASSLAAGGSNTGELFF.

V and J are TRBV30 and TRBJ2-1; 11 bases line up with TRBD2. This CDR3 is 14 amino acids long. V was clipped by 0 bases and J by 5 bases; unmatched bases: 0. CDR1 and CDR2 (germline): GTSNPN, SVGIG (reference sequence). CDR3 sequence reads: CAWSVLAGDNEQFF. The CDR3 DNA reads TGTGCCTGGAGTGTACTAGCGGGAGACAATGAGCAGTTCTTC.

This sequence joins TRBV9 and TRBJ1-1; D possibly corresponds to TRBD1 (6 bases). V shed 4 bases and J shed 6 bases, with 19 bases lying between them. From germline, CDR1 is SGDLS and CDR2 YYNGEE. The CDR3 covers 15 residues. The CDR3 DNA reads TGTGCCAGCAGCTCTAAGGGGGTGAAAGACGCTGAAGCTTTCTTT. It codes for CASSSKGVKDAEAFF.

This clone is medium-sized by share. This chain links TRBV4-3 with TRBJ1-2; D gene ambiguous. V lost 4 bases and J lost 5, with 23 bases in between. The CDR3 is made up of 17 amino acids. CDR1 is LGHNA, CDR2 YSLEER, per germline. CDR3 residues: CASSPFLRRITSYGYTF. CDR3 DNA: TGCGCCAGCAGCCCGTTTCTTCGCCGTATAACCTCATATGGCTACACCTTC.

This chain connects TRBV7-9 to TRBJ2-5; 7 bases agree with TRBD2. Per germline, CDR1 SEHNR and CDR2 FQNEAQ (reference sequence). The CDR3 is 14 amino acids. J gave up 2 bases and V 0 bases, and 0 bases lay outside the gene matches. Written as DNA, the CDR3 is TGTGCCAGCAGCTTAGCGGGAGGGCAAGAGACCCAGTACTTC. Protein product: CASSLAGGQETQYF.

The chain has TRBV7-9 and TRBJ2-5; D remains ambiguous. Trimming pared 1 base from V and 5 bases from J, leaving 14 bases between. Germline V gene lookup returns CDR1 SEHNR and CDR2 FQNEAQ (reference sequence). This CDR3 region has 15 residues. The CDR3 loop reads CASSLELAAAETQYF. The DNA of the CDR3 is TGTGCCAGCAGCTTAGAATTAGCCGCTGCGGAGACCCAGTACTTC.

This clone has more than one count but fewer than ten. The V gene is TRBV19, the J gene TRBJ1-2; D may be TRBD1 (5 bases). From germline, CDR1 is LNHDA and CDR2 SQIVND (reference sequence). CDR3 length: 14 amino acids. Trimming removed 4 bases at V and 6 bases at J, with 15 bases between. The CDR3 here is CASSTFQGFDGYTF. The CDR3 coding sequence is TGTGCCAGTAGTACGTTCCAGGGTTTTGATGGCTACACCTTC.

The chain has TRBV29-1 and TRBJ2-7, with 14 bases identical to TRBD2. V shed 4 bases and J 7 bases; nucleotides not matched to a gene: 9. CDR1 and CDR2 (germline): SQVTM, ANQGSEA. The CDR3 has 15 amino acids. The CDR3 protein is CSVVLGLAGVGEQYF. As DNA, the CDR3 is TGCAGCGTTGTCCTGGGACTAGCGGGAGTGGGGGAGCAGTACTTC.

The CDR3 DNA reads TGTGCCATCAGTGAGGGGAGCTACGAGCAGTACTTC. Amino acids: CAISEGSYEQYF. The V gene is TRBV10-3, the J gene TRBJ2-7; tentatively, D is TRBD2 (5 bases). Trimming took off 2 bases at V and 3 bases at J, with 5 bases between the two ends. The CDR3 loop spans 12 amino acids. Germline V gene data show CDR1 as ENHRY and CDR2 as SYGVKD.

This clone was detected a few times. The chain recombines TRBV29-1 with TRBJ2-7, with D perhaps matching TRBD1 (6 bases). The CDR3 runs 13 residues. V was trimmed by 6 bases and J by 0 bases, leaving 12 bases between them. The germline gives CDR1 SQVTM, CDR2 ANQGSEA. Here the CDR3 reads CSVTRDNSYEQYF. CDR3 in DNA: TGCAGCGTGACCCGGGACAACTCCTACGAGCAGTACTTC.